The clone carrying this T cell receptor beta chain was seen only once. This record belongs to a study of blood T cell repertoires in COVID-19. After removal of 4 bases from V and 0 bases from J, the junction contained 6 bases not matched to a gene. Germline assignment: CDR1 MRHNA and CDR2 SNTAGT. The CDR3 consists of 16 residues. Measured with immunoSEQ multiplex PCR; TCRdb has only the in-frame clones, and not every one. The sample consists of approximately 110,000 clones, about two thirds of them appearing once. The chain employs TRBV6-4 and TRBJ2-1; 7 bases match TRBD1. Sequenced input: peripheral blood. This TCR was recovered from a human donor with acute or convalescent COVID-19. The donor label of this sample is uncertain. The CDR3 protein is CASSAQGQSSYNEQFF. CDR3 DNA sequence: TGTGCCAGCAGTGCCCAGGGACAGAGCTCCTACAATGAGCAGTTCTTC.